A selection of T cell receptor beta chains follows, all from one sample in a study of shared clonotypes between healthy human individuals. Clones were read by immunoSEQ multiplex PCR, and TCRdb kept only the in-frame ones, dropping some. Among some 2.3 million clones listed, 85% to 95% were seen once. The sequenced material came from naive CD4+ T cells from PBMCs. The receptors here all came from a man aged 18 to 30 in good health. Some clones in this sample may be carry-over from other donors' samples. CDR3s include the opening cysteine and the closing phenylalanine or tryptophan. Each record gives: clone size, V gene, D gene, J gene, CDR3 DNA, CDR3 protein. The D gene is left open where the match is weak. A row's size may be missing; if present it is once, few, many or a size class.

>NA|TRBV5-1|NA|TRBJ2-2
TGCGCCAGCAGCTTGGCGAGCCCACGGAACACCGGGGAGCTGTTTTTT
CASSLASPRNTGELFF
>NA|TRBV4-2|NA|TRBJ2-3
TGTGCCAGCAGCCCCGGGACCGCCGGAGATACGCAGTATTTT
CASSPGTAGDTQYF
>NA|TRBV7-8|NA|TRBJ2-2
TGTGCCACCCGTTTAATAGGGGCGGCCACCGGGGAGCTGTTTTTT
CATRLIGAATGELFF
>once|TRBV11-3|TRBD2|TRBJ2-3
TGTGCCAGCAGCCAAAATAGCGGGAGAGGGTCAGATACGCAGTATTTT
CASSQNSGRGSDTQYF
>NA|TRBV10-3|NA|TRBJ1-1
TGTGCCATCAGTGGGCCGGGCCCTGAAGCTTTCTTT
CAISGPGPEAFF
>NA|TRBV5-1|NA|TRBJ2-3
TGCGCCAGCATTTTATTTAGCGGAAGCACAGATACGCAGTATTTT
CASILFSGSTDTQYF
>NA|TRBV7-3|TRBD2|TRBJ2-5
TGTGCCAGCAGCCCGACTAGCCCTGAAGAGACCCAGTACTTC
CASSPTSPEETQYF
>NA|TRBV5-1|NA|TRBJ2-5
TGCGCCAGCAGGGTCAGTCCCCAAGAGACCCAGTACTTC
CASRVSPQETQYF
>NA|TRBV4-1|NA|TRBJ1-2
TGCGCCAGCAGCCAAGACCCGGGAGGGCGGCTGTTTGGCTACACCTTC
CASSQDPGGRLFGYTF
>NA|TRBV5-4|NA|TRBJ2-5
TGTGCCAGCAGCTTGTGGGCAGGGCAAAAAGAGACCCAGTACTTC
CASSLWAGQKETQYF
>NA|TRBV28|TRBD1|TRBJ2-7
TGTGCCAGCAGCCCCCGCCGGGACAGGTCCTACGAGCAGTACTTC
CASSPRRDRSYEQYF
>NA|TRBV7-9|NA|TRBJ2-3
TGTGCCAGCAGCCCAAGCCGGGATTCTAGCACAGATACGCAGTATTTT
CASSPSRDSSTDTQYF
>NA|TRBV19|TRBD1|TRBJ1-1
TGTGCCAGTAGCTACAGGGGGACTGAAGCTTTCTTT
CASSYRGTEAFF
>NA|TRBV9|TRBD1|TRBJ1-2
TGTGCCAGCAGCGTAGCGGGCAGGGGGGTCGCTAACTATGGCTACACCTTC
CASSVAGRGVANYGYTF
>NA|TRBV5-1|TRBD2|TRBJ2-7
TGCGCCAGCAGCCCGAGGACTAGCGGGATCTCCTACGAGCAGTACTTC
CASSPRTSGISYEQYF
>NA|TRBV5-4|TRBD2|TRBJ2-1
TGTGCCAGCAGCTTGGTGACTAGCGGGTTACATATCCCCTACAATGAGCAGTTCTTC
CASSLVTSGLHIPYNEQFF
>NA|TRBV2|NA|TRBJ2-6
TGTGCCAGCAGTGAAGCATCAGGGTCTGGGGCCAACGTCCTGACTTTC
CASSEASGSGANVLTF
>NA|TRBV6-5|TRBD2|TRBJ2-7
TGTGCCAGCAGTTACTATCGGACTAGTTACGAGCAGTACTTC
CASSYYRTSYEQYF
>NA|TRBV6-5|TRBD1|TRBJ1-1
TGTGCCAGCAGTTTCAAAGGGGGCAGCGCTGAAGCTTTCTTT
CASSFKGGSAEAFF
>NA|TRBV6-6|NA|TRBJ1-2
TGTGCCAGCGCCCTGCTCGGGAGAGGCTACACCTTC
CASALLGRGYTF
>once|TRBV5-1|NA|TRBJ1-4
TGCGCCAGCAGCTTGGGCAGCGGTACGGAGGTGTTTTTT
CASSLGSGTEVFF
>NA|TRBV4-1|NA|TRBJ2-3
TGCGCCAGCAGCCAAGGTCCTGAGACAGATACGCAGTATTTT
CASSQGPETDTQYF
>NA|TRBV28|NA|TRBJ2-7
TGTGCCAGCCTAACCGGGGCCCACTCCGAGCAGTACTTC
CASLTGAHSEQYF
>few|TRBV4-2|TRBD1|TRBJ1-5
TGTGCCAGCAGCCCACAACACAGGGGACCTCAGCCCCAGCATTTT
CASSPQHRGPQPQHF
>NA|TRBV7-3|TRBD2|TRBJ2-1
TGTGCCAGCAGCTTATGGCTAGCGGGGAACAATGAGCAGTTCTTC
CASSLWLAGNNEQFF
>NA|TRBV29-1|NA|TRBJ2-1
TGCAGCGTTGAAGATCGGGGCAGGGGGAGGGATGAGCAGTTCTTC
CSVEDRGRGRDEQFF
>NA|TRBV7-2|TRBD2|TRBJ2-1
TGTGCCAGCAGCCTTCGGCGGGGCGGGAGGGGCTCCTACAATGAGCAGTTCTTC
CASSLRRGGRGSYNEQFF
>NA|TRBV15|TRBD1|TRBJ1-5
TGTGCCACCAGCATAACTCCCGGGACAGGGACCAATCAGCCCCAGCATTTT
CATSITPGTGTNQPQHF
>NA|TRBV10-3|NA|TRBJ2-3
TGTGCCATCAGTGAGTCTTCGGATACGCAGTATTTT
CAISESSDTQYF
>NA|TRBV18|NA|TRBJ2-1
TGTGCCAGCTCACCAGGGGGCAACGGGCACAATGAGCAGTTCTTC
CASSPGGNGHNEQFF
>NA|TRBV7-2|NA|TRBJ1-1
TGTGCCAGCAGCCCGCCGGGGATGAACACTGAAGCTTTCTTT
CASSPPGMNTEAFF
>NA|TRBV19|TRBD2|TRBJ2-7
TGTGCCAGTAGTTCAGGACTAGCGGGAGGGTACGAGCAGTACTTC
CASSSGLAGGYEQYF
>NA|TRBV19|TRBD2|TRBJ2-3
TGTGCCAGTAGTATTCGTACTGGCGGGAGGGGCCCAGATACGCAGTATTTT
CASSIRTGGRGPDTQYF
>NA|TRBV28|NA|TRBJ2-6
TGTGCCAGCAGTCTGGGCGGGACCTCTGGGGCCAACGTCCTGACTTTC
CASSLGGTSGANVLTF
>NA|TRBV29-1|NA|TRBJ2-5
TGCAGCGTTGATCGCGTGTTGGAGACCCAGTACTTC
CSVDRVLETQYF
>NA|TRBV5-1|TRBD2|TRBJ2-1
TGCGCCAGCAGCGTGGCGGAGGCGGGAGAGTACAATGAGCAGTTCTTC
CASSVAEAGEYNEQFF
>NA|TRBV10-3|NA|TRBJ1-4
TGTGCCTCCCGGATGTCAGCAACTAATGAAAAACTGTTTTTT
CASRMSATNEKLFF
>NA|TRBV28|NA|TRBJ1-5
TGTGCCAGCAGTTTCCTCGAGGGGACATATAGCAATCAGCCCCAGCATTTT
CASSFLEGTYSNQPQHF
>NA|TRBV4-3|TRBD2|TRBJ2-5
TGCGCCAGCAGCCTCCAAAGCGATAGCGGGAGGGAAGAGACCCAGTACTTC
CASSLQSDSGREETQYF
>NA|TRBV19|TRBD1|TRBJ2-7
TGTGCCAGTAGTATAAAACGACAGGGAACCGAGCAGTACTTC
CASSIKRQGTEQYF
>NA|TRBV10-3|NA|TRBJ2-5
TGTGCCATCAGCCCCCGGTCGGGGCAGGAAGAGACCCAGTACTTC
CAISPRSGQEETQYF
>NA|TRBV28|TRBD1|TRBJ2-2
TGTGCCAGCAGTCCCGGGACAGTGGGCACCGGGGAGCTGTTTTTT
CASSPGTVGTGELFF
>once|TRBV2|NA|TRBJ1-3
TGTGCCAGCAGCGCTATAAGCTCTGGAAACACCATATATTTT
CASSAISSGNTIYF